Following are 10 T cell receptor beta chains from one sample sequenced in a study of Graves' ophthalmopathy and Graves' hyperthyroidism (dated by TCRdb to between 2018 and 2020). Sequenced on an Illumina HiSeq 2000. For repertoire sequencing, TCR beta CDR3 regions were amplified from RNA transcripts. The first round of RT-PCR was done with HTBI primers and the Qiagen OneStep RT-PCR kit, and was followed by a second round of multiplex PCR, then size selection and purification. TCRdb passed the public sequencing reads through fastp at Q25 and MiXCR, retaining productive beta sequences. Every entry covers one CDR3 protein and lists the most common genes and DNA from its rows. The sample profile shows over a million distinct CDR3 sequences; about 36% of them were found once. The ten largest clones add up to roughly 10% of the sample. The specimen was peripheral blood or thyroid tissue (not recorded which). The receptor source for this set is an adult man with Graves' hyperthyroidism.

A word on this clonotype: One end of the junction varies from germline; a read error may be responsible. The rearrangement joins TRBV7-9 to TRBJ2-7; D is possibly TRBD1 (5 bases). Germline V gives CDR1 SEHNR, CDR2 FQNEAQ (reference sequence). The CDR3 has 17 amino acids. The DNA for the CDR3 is TGTGTCAGCAGCCGTGTAGAAACAGCCAGGGTCCTTTACGAGCAGTACTTC. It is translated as CVSSRVETARVLYEQYF.

CDR3 nucleotide sequence: TGCAGTGCTAGAGATAAGACAGGGACAGTAGATGAAAAACTGTTTTTT. Translation: CSARDKTGTVDEKLFF. The chain combines TRBV20-1 with TRBJ1-4; 7 positions agree with TRBD1. The CDR3 covers 16 residues. V was pared by 0 bases and J by 6 bases, with 10 bases of the junction left unmatched. Per germline, CDR1 DFQATT and CDR2 SNEGSKA (reference sequence).

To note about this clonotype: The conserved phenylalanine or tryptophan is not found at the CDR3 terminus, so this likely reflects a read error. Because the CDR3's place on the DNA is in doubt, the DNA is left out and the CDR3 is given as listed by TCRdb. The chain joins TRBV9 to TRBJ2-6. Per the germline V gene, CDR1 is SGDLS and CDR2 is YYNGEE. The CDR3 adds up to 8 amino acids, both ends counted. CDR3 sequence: CASSVATS.

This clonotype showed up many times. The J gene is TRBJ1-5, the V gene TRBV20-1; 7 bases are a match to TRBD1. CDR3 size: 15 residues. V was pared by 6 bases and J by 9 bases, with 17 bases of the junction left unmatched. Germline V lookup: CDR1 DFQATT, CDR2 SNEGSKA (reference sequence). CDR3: CSAPRGDSGSGPQHF. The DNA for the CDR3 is TGCAGTGCCCCAAGGGGGGACAGCGGGTCGGGGCCCCAGCATTTT.

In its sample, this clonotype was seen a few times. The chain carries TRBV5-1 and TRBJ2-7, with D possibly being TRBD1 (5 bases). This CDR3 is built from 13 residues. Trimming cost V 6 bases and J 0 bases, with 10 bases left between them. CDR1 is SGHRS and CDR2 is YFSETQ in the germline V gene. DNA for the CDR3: TGCGCCAGCAAAGCAGGGAACTCCTACGAGCAGTACTTC. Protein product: CASKAGNSYEQYF.

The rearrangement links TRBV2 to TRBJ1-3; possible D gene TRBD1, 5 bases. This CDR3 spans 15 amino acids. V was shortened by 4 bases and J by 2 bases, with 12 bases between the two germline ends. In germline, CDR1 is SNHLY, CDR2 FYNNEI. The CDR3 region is CASSVSGVTGNTIYF. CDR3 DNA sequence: TGTGCCAGCAGTGTATCGGGGGTGACTGGAAACACCATATATTTT.

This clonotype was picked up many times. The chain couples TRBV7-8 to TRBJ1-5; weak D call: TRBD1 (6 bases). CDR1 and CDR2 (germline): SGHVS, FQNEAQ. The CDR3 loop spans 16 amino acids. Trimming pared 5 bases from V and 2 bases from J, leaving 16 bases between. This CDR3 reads CASSAWTVSRNQPQHF. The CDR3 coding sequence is TGTGCCAGCAGCGCCTGGACAGTCTCTCGCAATCAGCCCCAGCATTTT. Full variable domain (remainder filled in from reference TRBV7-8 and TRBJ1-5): GAGVSQSPRYKVAKRGQDVALRCDPISGHVSLFWYQQALGQGPEFLTYFQNEAQLDKSGLPSDRFFAERPEGSVSTLKIQRTQQEDSAVYLCASSAWTVSRNQPQHFGDGTRLSIL.

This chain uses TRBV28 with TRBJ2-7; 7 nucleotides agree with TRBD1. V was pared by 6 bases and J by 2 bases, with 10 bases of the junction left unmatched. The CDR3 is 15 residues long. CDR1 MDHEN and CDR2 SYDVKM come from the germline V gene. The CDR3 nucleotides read TGTGCCAGCAGACGAGACAGGGAGTTCACCTACGAGCAGTACTTC. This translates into CASRRDREFTYEQYF.

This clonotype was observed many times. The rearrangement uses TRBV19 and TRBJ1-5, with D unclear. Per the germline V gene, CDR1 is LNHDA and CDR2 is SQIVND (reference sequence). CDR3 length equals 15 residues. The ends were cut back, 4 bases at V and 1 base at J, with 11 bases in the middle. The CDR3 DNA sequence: TGTGCCAGTAGTACGTCAGAAGGGAGCAATCAGCCCCAGCATTTT. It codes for CASSTSEGSNQPQHF.

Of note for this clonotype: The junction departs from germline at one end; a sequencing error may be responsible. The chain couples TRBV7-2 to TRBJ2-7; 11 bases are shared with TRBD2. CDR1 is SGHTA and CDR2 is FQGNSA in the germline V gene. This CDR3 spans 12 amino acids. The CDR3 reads CASSPPSGGPTF. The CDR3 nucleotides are TGTGCCAGCAGCCCCCCTAGCGGGGGGCCTACTTTC.